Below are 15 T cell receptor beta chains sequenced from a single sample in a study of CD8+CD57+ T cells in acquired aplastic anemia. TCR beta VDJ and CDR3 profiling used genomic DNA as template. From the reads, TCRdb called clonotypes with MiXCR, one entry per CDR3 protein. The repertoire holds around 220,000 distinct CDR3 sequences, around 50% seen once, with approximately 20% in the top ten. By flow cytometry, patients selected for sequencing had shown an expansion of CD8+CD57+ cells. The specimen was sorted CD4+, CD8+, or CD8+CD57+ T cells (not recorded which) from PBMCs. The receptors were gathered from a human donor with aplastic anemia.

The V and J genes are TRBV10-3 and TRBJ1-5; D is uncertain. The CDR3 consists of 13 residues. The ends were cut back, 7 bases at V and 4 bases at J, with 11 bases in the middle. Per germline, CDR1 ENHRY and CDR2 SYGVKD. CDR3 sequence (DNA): TGTGCCATCAAACGTTCCCCGAATCAGCCCCAGCATTTT. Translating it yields CAIKRSPNQPQHF.

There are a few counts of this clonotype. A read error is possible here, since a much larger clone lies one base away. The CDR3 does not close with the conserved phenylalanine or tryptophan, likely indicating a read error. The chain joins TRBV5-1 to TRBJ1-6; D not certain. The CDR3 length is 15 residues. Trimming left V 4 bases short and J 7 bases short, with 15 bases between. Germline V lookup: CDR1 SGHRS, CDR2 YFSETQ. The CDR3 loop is CASSTGITQNSPLHL. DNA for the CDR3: TGCGCCAGCAGCACCGGGATCACTCAGAATTCACCCCTCCACCTT.

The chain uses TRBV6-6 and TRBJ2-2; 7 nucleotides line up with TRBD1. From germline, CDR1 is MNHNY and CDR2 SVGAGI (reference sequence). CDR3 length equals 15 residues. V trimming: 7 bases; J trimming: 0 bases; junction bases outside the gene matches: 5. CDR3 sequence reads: CASTPGTANTGELFF. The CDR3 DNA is TGTGCCAGCACTCCAGGGACAGCGAACACCGGGGAGCTGTTTTTT.

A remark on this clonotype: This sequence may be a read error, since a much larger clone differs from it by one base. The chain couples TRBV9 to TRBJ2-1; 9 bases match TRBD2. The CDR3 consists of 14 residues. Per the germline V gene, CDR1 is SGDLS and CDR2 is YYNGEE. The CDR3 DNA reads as TGTGCCAGCGGCGGGGGGGGGGTTTACAGTGAGCAGTTCTTC. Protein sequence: CASGGGGVYSEQFF.

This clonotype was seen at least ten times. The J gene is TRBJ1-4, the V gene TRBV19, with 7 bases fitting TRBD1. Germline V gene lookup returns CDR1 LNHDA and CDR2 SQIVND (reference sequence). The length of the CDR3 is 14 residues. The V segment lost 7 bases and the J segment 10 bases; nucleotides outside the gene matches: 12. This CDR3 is CASTKGTAFSKLFF. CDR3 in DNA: TGTGCCAGTACCAAAGGGACAGCATTCTCAAAACTGTTTTTT. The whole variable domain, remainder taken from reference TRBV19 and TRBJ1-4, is DGGITQSPKYLFRKEGQNVTLSCEQNLNHDAMYWYRQDPGQGLRLIYYSQIVNDFQKGDIAEGYSVSREKKESFPLTVTSAQKNPTAFYLCASTKGTAFSKLFFGSGTQLSVL.

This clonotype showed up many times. The CDR3 here is CASSQGWDRANQPQHF. CDR3 bases: TGTGCCAGCAGCCAAGGCTGGGACAGGGCCAATCAGCCCCAGCATTTT. This sequence joins TRBV4-2 and TRBJ1-5, with 9 bases matching TRBD1. From germline, CDR1 is LGHNA and CDR2 YNFKEQ. J lost 3 bases, V lost 1 base, and 4 bases had no gene match. The CDR3 is made up of 16 amino acids.

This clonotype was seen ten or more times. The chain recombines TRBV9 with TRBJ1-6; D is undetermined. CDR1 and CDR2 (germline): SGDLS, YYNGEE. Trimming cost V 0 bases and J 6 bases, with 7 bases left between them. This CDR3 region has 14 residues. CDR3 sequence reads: CASSVGQINSPLHF. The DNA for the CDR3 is TGTGCCAGCAGCGTAGGTCAGATTAATTCACCCCTCCACTTT.

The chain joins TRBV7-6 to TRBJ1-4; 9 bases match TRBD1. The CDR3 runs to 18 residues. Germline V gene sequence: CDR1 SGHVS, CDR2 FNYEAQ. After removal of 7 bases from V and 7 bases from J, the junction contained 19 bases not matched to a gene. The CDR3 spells CASNTPGQGLSGGEKLFF. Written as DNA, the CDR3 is TGTGCCAGCAACACCCCGGGACAGGGCTTGTCGGGTGGTGAAAAACTGTTTTTT.

The CDR3 region is CASSLEPGATGEGPLHF. CDR3 nucleotides: TGTGCCAGCAGCTTAGAGCCAGGAGCGACAGGGGAAGGACCCCTCCACTTT. The V gene is TRBV7-9, the J gene TRBJ1-6, with 8 bases aligning to TRBD1. This CDR3 is built from 17 residues. The V gene's germline CDR1 is SEHNR and CDR2 FQNEAQ (reference sequence). V lost 1 base and J lost 12; bases outside the gene matches: 14. The full variable domain, rest sourced from reference TRBV7-9 and TRBJ1-6, is DTGVSQNPRHKITKRGQNVTFRCDPISEHNRLYWYRQTLGQGPEFLTYFQNEAQLEKSRLLSDRFSAERPKGSFSTLEIQRTEQGDSAMYLCASSLEPGATGEGPLHFGNGTRLTVT.

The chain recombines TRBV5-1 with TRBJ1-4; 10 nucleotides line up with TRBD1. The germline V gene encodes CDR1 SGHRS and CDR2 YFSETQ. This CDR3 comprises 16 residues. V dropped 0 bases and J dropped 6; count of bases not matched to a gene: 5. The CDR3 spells CASSLGTGGRHEKLFF. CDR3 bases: TGCGCCAGCAGCTTGGGGACAGGGGGGCGGCATGAAAAACTGTTTTTT.

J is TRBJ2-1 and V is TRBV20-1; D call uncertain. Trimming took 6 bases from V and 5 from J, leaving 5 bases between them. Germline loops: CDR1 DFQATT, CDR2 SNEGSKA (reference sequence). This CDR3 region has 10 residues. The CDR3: CSATNNEQFF. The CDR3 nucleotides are TGCAGTGCCACGAACAATGAGCAGTTCTTC.

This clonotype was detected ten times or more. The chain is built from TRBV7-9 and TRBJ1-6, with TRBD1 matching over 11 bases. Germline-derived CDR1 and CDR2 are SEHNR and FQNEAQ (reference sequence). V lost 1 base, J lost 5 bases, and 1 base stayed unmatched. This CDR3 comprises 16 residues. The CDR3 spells CASSLGDRGNNSPLHF. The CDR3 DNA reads TGTGCCAGCAGCTTAGGGGACAGGGGGAATAATTCACCCCTCCACTTT.

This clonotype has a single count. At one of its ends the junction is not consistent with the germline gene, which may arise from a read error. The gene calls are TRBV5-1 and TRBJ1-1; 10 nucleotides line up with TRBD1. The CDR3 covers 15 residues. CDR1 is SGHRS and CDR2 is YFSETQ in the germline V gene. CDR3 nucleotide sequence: TGTGCCAGCAGCTGGGGGACAGGGGATGACACTGAAGCTTTCTTT. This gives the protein CASSWGTGDDTEAFF.

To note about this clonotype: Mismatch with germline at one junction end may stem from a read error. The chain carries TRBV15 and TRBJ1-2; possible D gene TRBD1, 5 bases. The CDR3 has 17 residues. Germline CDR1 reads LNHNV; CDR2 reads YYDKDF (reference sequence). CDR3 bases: TGTGCCACCAGCAGAAACCTCACAGGTATCACTAACTATGGCTGCACCTTC. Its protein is CATSRNLTGITNYGCTF. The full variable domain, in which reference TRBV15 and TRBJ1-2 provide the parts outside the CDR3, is DAMVIQNPRYQVTQFGKPVTLSCSQTLNHNVMYWYQQKSSQAPKLLFHYYDKDFNNEADTPDNFQSRRPNTSFCFLDIRSPGLGDTAMYLCATSRNLTGITNYGCTFGSGTRLTVV.

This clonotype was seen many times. CDR3 sequence (DNA): TGTGCCAGCAGTGAAGGGAGGGATCAGCCCCAGCATTTT. Its translation: CASSEGRDQPQHF. This rearrangement joins TRBV6-1 to TRBJ1-5; D is undetermined. This CDR3 is built from 13 residues. Trimming removed 1 base at V and 5 bases at J, with 6 bases between. The germline gives CDR1 MNHNS, CDR2 SASEGT.